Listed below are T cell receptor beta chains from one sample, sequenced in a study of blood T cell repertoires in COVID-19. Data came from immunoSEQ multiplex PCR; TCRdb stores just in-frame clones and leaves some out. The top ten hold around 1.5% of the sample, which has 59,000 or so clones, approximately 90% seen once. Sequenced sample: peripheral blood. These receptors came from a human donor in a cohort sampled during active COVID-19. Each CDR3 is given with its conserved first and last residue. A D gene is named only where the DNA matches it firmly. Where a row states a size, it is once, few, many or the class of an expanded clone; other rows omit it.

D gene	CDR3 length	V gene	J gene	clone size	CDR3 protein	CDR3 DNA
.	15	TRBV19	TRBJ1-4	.	CASSTRRETLRKLFF	TGTGCCAGTAGTACGCGTAGGGAGACCCTGAGGAAACTGTTTTTT
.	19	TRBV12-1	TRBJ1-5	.	CASSPFRDSRPVTDQPQHF	TGTGCCAGCAGCCCCTTCCGGGACAGTCGTCCGGTAACGGATCAGCCCCAGCATTTT
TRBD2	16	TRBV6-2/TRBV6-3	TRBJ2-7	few	CASSYRTSGRSYEQYF	TGTGCCAGCAGTTACAGGACTAGCGGGAGGTCCTACGAGCAGTACTTC
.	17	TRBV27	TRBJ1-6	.	CASSSLMGRTYNSPLHF	TGTGCCAGCAGCTCCCTGATGGGGAGAACCTATAATTCACCCCTCCACTTT
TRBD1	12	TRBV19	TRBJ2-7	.	CASGTGGSEQYF	TGTGCCAGTGGCACAGGGGGCTCCGAGCAGTACTTC
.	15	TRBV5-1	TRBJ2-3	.	CASTNLGASTDTQYF	TGCGCCAGCACGAACCTAGGGGCTAGCACAGATACGCAGTATTTT
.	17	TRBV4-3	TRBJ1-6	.	CASSQDIMAGKRSPLHF	TGCGCCAGCAGCCAAGATATCATGGCAGGGAAACGGTCACCCCTCCACTTT
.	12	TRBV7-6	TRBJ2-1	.	CASSTRFDEQFF	TGTGCCAGCAGCACCCGGTTCGATGAGCAGTTCTTC
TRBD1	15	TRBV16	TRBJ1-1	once	CASSLGQGANTEAFF	TGTGCCAGCAGCCTAGGACAGGGGGCGAACACTGAAGCTTTCTTT
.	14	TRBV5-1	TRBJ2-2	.	CASSLEQNTGELFF	TGCGCCAGCAGCTTGGAACAGAACACCGGGGAGCTGTTTTTT
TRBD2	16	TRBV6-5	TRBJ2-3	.	CASSYSSRGGTDTQYF	TGTGCCAGCAGTTACTCGAGTCGGGGGGGCACAGATACGCAGTATTTT
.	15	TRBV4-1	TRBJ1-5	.	CASSRRREDNQPQHF	TGCGCCAGCAGCCGAAGGAGGGAAGACAATCAGCCCCAGCATTTT
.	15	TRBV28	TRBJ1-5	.	CAITEGGYGNQPQHF	TGTGCCATCACCGAGGGAGGGTATGGCAATCAGCCCCAGCATTTT
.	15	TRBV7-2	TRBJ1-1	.	CASSPTVQGKPEAFF	TGTGCCAGCAGCCCGACGGTCCAGGGGAAACCTGAAGCTTTCTTT
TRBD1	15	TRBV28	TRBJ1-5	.	CASRYYRGGNQPQHF	TGTGCCAGCAGGTACTACAGGGGTGGGAATCAGCCCCAGCATTTT
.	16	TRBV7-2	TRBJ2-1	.	CASSYKGGTNTNEQFF	TGTGCCAGCAGCTATAAGGGGGGGACTAATACCAATGAGCAGTTCTTC
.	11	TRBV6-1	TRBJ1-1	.	CASSEEVRHIF	TGTGCCAGCAGTGAAGAGGTCAGACACATCTTT
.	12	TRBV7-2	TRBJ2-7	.	CASSLTDNQQYF	TGTGCCAGCAGCTTAACGGACAACCAGCAGTACTTC
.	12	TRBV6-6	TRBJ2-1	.	CASSYSGQQQFF	TGTGCCAGCAGTTACTCCGGACAGCAGCAGTTCTTC
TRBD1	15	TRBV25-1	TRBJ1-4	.	CASSEFSGGEEKLFF	TGTGCCAGCAGTGAATTTTCAGGGGGCGAAGAAAAACTGTTTTTT
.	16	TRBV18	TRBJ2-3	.	CASSPEADPSTDTQYF	TGTGCCAGCTCACCAGAAGCGGATCCTAGCACAGATACGCAGTATTTT
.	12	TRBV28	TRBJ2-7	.	CASSSGTLEQYF	TGTGCCAGCAGTTCTGGGACACTCGAGCAGTACTTC
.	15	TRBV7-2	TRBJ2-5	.	CASSLVRGIQETQYF	TGTGCCAGCAGCTTAGTAAGGGGGATCCAAGAGACCCAGTACTTC
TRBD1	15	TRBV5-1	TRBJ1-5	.	CASSLGTGRGQPQHF	TGCGCCAGCAGCTTGGGGACAGGGCGTGGTCAGCCCCAGCATTTT
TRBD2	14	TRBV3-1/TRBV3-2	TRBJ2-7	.	CASSQGAGNAEQYF	TGTGCCAGCAGCCAGGGAGCGGGAAATGCCGAGCAGTACTTC
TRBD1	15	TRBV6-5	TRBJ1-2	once	CASSETRGFSVWYTF	TGTGCCAGCAGCGAGACCAGGGGGTTCAGTGTGTGGTACACCTTC
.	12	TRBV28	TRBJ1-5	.	CASSRGEQPQHF	TGTGCCAGCAGTCGGGGGGAGCAGCCCCAGCATTTT
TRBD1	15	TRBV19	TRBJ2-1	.	CASSSSDRAYNEQFF	TGTGCCAGTAGTTCCTCGGACAGGGCCTACAATGAGCAGTTCTTC
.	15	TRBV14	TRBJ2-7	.	CASSRYLATTYEQYF	TGTGCCAGCAGCCGATACCTAGCGACTACCTACGAGCAGTACTTC
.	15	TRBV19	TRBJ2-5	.	CASSPRQGLVQTQYF	TGTGCCAGTAGTCCCCGACAGGGACTCGTGCAGACCCAGTACTTC
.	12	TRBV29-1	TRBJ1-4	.	CSVEGQNEKLFF	TGCAGCGTTGAGGGCCAGAATGAAAAACTGTTTTTT
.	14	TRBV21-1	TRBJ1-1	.	CASSATGYLTEAFF	TGTGCCAGCAGCGCGACAGGGTATCTCACTGAAGCTTTCTTT
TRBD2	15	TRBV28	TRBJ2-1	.	CASSPPQREHNEQFF	TGTGCCAGCAGCCCCCCCCAGCGGGAGCACAATGAGCAGTTCTTC
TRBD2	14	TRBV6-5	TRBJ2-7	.	CASSYSAGGYEQYF	TGTGCCAGCAGTTACTCGGCGGGAGGGTACGAGCAGTACTTC
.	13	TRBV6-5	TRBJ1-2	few	CASRAREPYGYTF	TGTGCCAGCAGAGCCAGGGAACCCTATGGCTACACCTTC
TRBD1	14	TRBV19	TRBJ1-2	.	CASSRDRGFLGYTF	TGTGCCAGTAGTCGCGACAGGGGTTTTCTGGGCTACACCTTC
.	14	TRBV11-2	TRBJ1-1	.	CASSLVSANTEAFF	TGTGCCAGCAGCTTAGTTAGTGCGAACACTGAAGCTTTCTTT
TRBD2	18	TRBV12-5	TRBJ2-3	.	CASDTVGLGLTSTDTQYF	TGTGCTAGTGATACTGTGGGACTAGGTTTAACTAGCACAGATACGCAGTATTTT
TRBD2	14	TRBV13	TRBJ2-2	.	CASSFGTITGELFF	TGTGCCAGCAGCTTCGGGACTATCACCGGGGAGCTGTTTTTT
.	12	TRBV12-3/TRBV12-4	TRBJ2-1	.	CASSLGSGESLF	TGTGCCAGCAGTTTAGGATCGGGAGAATCCCTCTTC
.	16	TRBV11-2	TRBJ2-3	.	CASSPLSGTSTDTQYF	TGTGCCAGCAGTCCTCTTAGCGGAACTAGCACAGATACGCAGTATTTT
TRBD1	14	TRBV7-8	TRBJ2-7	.	CASSFTGQADEQYF	TGTGCCAGCAGCTTCACCGGACAGGCCGACGAGCAGTACTTC
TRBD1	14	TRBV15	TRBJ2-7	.	CATMEPDRAYEQYF	TGTGCCACCATGGAACCAGACAGGGCCTACGAGCAGTACTTC
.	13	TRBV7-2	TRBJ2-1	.	CASSLRSGDEQFF	TGTGCCAGCAGCTTACGAAGCGGAGATGAGCAGTTCTTC
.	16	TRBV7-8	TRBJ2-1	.	CASSLNQGIRYNEQFF	TGTGCCAGCAGCTTAAACCAGGGTATTCGGTACAATGAGCAGTTCTTC
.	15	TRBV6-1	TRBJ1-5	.	CASSEALGGNQPQHF	TGTGCCAGCAGTGAAGCGCTAGGGGGTAATCAGCCCCAGCATTTT
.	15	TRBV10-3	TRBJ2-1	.	CAIREDRSSYNEQFF	TGTGCCATCAGAGAGGACAGAAGCTCCTACAATGAGCAGTTCTTC
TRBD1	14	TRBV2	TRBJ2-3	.	CASTLDRATDTQYF	TGTGCCAGCACCTTAGACAGGGCCACAGATACGCAGTATTTT
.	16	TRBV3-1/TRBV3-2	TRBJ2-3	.	CASSQEAGYRTDTQYF	TGTGCCAGCAGCCAAGAAGCGGGTTACCGCACAGATACGCAGTATTTT
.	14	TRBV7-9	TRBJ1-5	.	CASSLNSVHQPQHF	TGTGCCAGCAGCTTAAATAGCGTGCATCAGCCCCAGCATTTT
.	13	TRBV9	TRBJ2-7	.	CASSGGGAGEQYF	TGTGCCAGCAGCGGGGGCGGGGCTGGGGAGCAGTACTTC
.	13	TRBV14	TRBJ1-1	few	CATKPGGEGEAFF	TGTGCCACCAAGCCGGGGGGCGAAGGGGAAGCTTTCTTT
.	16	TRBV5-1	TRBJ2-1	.	CASSLDAPAVHNEQFF	TGCGCCAGCAGCTTAGATGCCCCTGCGGTCCACAATGAGCAGTTCTTC
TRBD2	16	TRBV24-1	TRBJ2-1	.	CATSGSSGRLGDEQFF	TGTGCCACCAGTGGTTCTAGCGGGAGACTGGGGGATGAGCAGTTCTTC
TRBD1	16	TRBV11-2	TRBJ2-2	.	CASTQPTGGGTGELFF	TGTGCCAGTACACAGCCGACAGGGGGCGGCACCGGGGAGCTGTTTTTT
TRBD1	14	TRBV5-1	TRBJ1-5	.	CASSFGTGNQPQHF	TGCGCCAGCAGCTTCGGGACAGGGAATCAGCCCCAGCATTTT
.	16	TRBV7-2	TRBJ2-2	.	CASSFSSGWNTGELFF	TGTGCCAGCAGCTTTTCCAGCGGGTGGAACACCGGGGAGCTGTTTTTT
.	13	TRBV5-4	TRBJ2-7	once	CASSSPQGSEQYF	TGTGCCAGCAGCTCCCCCCAGGGGTCCGAGCAGTACTTC
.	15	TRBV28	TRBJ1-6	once	CASSSPGSANSPLHF	TGTGCCAGCAGTTCCCCGGGAAGCGCTAATTCACCCCTCCACTTT